This TCR beta chain was identified during a study of control samples from healthy donors and cancer patients. Repertoires were generated with immunoSEQ multiplex PCR, while TCRdb's copy carries only in-frame clones and drops some. The sample shows about 170,000 clones, around 92% of them seen only once. CDR1 is MDHEN, CDR2 SYDVKM, per germline. V was shortened by 4 bases and J by 4 bases, with 13 bases between the two germline ends. CDR3 length: 14 amino acids. Sequenced input: blood. The rearrangement uses TRBV28 and TRBJ1-2; no reliable D call. This TCR was sampled from a woman in her thirties in good health. Written as DNA, the CDR3 is TGTGCCAGCAGTTGGATAGGGAGCGCCTATGGCTACACCTTC. This encodes CASSWIGSAYGYTF.